This T cell receptor beta chain was found in a study of shared clonotypes between healthy human individuals. A few counts support this clone. Antigen unknown. The same CDR3 is also encoded by other DNA sequences in this sample. Genomic DNA per cell subset filled all wells of several immunoSEQ plates. Libraries were prepared by immunoSEQ multiplex PCR; TCRdb keeps only in-frame clonotypes and omits some of them. In the table there are a few million clones, under 95% of which are singletons. HIV-negative, healthy adults without recent acute infections or vaccinations were the donors. The donors were all Caucasian adults (living in Nashville, Tennessee). CDR3 length: 14 amino acids. V shed 1 base and J shed 3 bases, with 9 bases lying between them. From germline, CDR1 is SEHNR and CDR2 FQNEAQ (reference sequence). Study-level results: On the whole, naive subsets had larger estimated richness than memory subsets had.

The receptor was derived from a man between 18 and 29 years old in good health. Some clones in this sample may be carry-over from other donors' samples. The chain joins TRBV7-9 to TRBJ1-2; D gene uncertain. Material: naive CD4+ T cells from PBMCs. Subset denoted: CD45RA+ positively selected. The CDR3 protein is CASSLGGGDYGYTF. DNA for the CDR3: TGTGCCAGCAGCTTAGGAGGAGGTGACTATGGCTACACCTTC.